Listed below are T cell receptor beta chains from one sample, sequenced in a study of cytomegalovirus exposure and HLA in healthy donors. Clones were read by immunoSEQ multiplex PCR, and TCRdb kept only the in-frame ones, dropping some. Of 130,000 to 150,000 clones in the sample, about nine tenths were seen once. Sequenced material: PBMCs. These receptors originate from a woman aged 25 to 45 in good health and CMV-seropositive. Each CDR3 is given with its conserved first and last residue. Each record gives: D gene, V gene, clone size, J gene, CDR3 DNA, CDR3 protein. D genes are given only for firm matches. Some rows mark clone size as missing; the rest say once, few, many or name a class of expanded clone.

>.|TRBV25-1|.|TRBJ1-1
TGTGCCAGCAGTGAATATGGGGGGAAAATGAACACTGAAGCTTTCTTT
CASSEYGGKMNTEAFF
>.|TRBV19|.|TRBJ1-6
TGTGCCAGTACCTCGGACAGAGAAGATAATTCACCCCTCCACTTT
CASTSDREDNSPLHF
>.|TRBV10-3|.|TRBJ2-7
TGTGCCATCAGTAAGCTTAGCTCCTACGAGCAGTACTTC
CAISKLSSYEQYF
>.|TRBV7-3|.|TRBJ2-1
TGTGCCAGCAGCCCGTCGCGGTACAATAATGAGCAGTTCTTC
CASSPSRYNNEQFF
>.|TRBV5-1|.|TRBJ2-5
TGCGCCAGCAGCTTGGGACAGATAGTCCAAGAGACCCAGTACTTC
CASSLGQIVQETQYF
>.|TRBV5-1|.|TRBJ1-4
TGCGCCAGCAGCTTCTCCCAGGCTGGAAAACTGTTTTTT
CASSFSQAGKLFF
>.|TRBV19|once|TRBJ2-5
TGTGCCAGTAGTATAGTTGCAGGGCTGAAAGAGACCCAGTACTTC
CASSIVAGLKETQYF
>.|TRBV6-5|.|TRBJ1-5
TGTGCCAGGCCGGCGGATAATCAGCCCCAGCATTTT
CARPADNQPQHF
>.|TRBV23-1|.|TRBJ2-2
TGCGCCAGCAGTCAATCTAGGACAGCGAACACCGGGGAGCTGTTTTTT
CASSQSRTANTGELFF
>TRBD2|TRBV5-1|.|TRBJ2-1
TGCGCCAGCATCCCCCCGGGGGGGGTATACAATGAGCAGTTCTTC
CASIPPGGVYNEQFF
>.|TRBV9|.|TRBJ1-1
TGTGCCAGCAGCCCGACAGGTTCCACTGAAGCTTTCTTT
CASSPTGSTEAFF
>TRBD2|TRBV7-9|.|TRBJ2-2
TGTGCCAGCAGCAGAGGGACTAGCGGAGGACGCGGGGAGCTGTTTTTT
CASSRGTSGGRGELFF
>TRBD2|TRBV27|once|TRBJ2-2
TGTGCCAGCAGTTGGAGTCAGCGGGGGGGCAGGAGGACCGGGGAGCTGTTTTTT
CASSWSQRGGRRTGELFF
>.|TRBV2|.|TRBJ2-1
TGTGCCAGCCTCGGGTCACTAGGAGGGAATGAGCAGTTCTTC
CASLGSLGGNEQFF
>.|TRBV2|.|TRBJ1-2
TGTGCCACTAACTCCAGGGCCACGGCTAACTATGGCTACACCTTC
CATNSRATANYGYTF
>.|TRBV2|.|TRBJ1-1
TGTGCCAGCAGTGAACAGTTTAACACTGAAGCTTTCTTT
CASSEQFNTEAFF
>.|TRBV29-1|.|TRBJ2-3
TGCAGCGCTATACTAAGGATCGCAGATACGCAGTATTTT
CSAILRIADTQYF
>.|TRBV5-1|.|TRBJ1-2
TGCGCCAGCAGCTTGGATCAGGGTGAAGGCTACACCTTC
CASSLDQGEGYTF
>.|TRBV2|.|TRBJ1-2
TGTGCCAGCACCAAAGGGGCTAACTATGGCTACACCTTC
CASTKGANYGYTF
>TRBD1|TRBV5-1|.|TRBJ2-2
TGCGCCAGCAGCTTGGGCAGGGGGCTCGGCCAGGGGACCGGGGAGCTGTTTTTT
CASSLGRGLGQGTGELFF
>TRBD2|TRBV4-2|.|TRBJ2-3
TGTGCCAGCAGCCAAGATCTCGGGCGGGGGGGCCGAGATACGCAGTATTTT
CASSQDLGRGGRDTQYF
>TRBD1|TRBV5-1|.|TRBJ2-7
TGCGCCAGCAGCTTGCCGACAGGGGGCGCATTCAGCGAGCAGTACTTC
CASSLPTGGAFSEQYF
>.|TRBV5-4|.|TRBJ2-5
TGTGCCAGCAGCTCAGTGACCGGGGGAGGCGAGACCCAGTACTTC
CASSSVTGGGETQYF
>TRBD1|TRBV7-2|.|TRBJ1-2
TGTGCCAGCAGCCCGGAGACAGGGCGCTATGGCTACACCTTC
CASSPETGRYGYTF
>TRBD2|TRBV6-6|.|TRBJ2-3
TGTGCCAGCAGTTACTCCACTAGCGGGGGAGGGAATACGCAGTATTTT
CASSYSTSGGGNTQYF
>TRBD1|TRBV5-1|.|TRBJ2-1
TGCGCCAGCAGCTTGGCAAACGTCCAGGGGGATCCCTACAATGAGCAGTTCTTC
CASSLANVQGDPYNEQFF
>TRBD1|TRBV5-4|.|TRBJ1-6
TGTGCCAGCAGCTTGGACAGGGGAAGGTATTCACCCCTCCACTTT
CASSLDRGRYSPLHF
>TRBD1|TRBV6-4|.|TRBJ2-1
TGTGCCAGCAGTCGTACAGGGGTACCCTACAATGAGCAGTTCTTC
CASSRTGVPYNEQFF
>.|TRBV19|.|TRBJ2-6
TGTGCCAGTAGTCCCTCAGTTTTCTCTGGGGCCAACGTCCTGACTTTC
CASSPSVFSGANVLTF
>.|TRBV5-1|.|TRBJ1-2
TGCGCCAGCAGCTTGGGAGGGGGCTATGGCTACACCTTC
CASSLGGGYGYTF
>.|TRBV6-6|.|TRBJ1-2
TGTGCCAGCAGCCTGGGCGGGACCAACTATGGCTACACCTTC
CASSLGGTNYGYTF
>.|TRBV9|.|TRBJ1-1
TGTGCCAGCAGCGGACGCCCGGAAAGATCAGGGAACACTGAAGCTTTCTTT
CASSGRPERSGNTEAFF